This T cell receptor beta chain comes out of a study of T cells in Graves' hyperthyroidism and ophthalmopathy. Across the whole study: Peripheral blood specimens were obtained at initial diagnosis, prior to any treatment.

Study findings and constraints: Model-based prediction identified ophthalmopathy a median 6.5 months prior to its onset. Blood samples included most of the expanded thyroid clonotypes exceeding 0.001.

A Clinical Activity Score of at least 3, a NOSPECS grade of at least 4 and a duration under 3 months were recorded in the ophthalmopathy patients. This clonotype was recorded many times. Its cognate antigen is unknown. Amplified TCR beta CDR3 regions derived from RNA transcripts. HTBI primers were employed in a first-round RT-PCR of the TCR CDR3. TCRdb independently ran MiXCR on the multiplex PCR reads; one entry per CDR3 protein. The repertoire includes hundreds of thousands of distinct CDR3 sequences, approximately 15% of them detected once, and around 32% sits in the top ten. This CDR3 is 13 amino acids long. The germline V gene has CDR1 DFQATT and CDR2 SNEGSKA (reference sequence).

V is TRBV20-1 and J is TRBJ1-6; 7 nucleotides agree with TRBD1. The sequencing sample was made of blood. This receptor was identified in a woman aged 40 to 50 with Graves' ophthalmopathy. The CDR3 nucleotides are TGCAGCGGAGCAACAGGGGTCGATTCACCCCTCCACTTT. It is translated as CSGATGVDSPLHF.